Below are 17 T cell receptor beta chains sequenced from a single sample in a study of T cell repertoires in cytomegalovirus infection. TCRdb reprocessed the reads via MiXCR and lists one record per CDR3 protein. The sample has 300,000 or so distinct CDR3 sequences, about 8.8% seen once; the top ten hold around 2.4%. The sample comprised PBMCs. The receptors shown here come from a human donor in good health (CMV status not recorded). Some clones in this sample may be carry-over from other donors' samples.

This clonotype was detected ten times or more. This sequence joins TRBV6-1 and TRBJ1-5; D remains unclear. Germline assignment: CDR1 MNHNS and CDR2 SASEGT. CDR3 length equals 15 residues. Trimming left V 3 bases short and J 2 bases short, with 11 bases between. CDR3 coding DNA: TGTGCCAGCAGTGAGAGACACCCGGGCAATCAGCCCCAGCATTTT. Its translation is CASSERHPGNQPQHF.

Ten or more counts support this clonotype. The genes are TRBV7-3 and TRBJ2-1; 8 nucleotides align to TRBD1. The CDR3 contains 16 residues. V lost 4 bases, J lost 2 bases, and 7 bases stayed unmatched. Germline-derived CDR1 and CDR2 are SGHTA and FQGTGA. CDR3 DNA sequence: TGTGCCAGCAGCTGGGTGACAGGGGAACCCTACAATGAGCAGTTCTTC. Its protein is CASSWVTGEPYNEQFF. The full variable domain, completed using reference TRBV7-3 and TRBJ2-1, is GAGVSQTPSNKVTEKGKYVELRCDPISGHTALYWYRQSLGQGPEFLIYFQGTGAADDSGLPNDRFFAVRPEGSVSTLKIQRTERGDSAVYLCASSWVTGEPYNEQFFGPGTRLTVL.

This clonotype was counted at least ten times. The chain links TRBV19 to TRBJ2-3; 7 bases fit TRBD1. The junction had 4 bases not matched to a gene; V was cut back by 0 bases and J by 1 base. Germline CDR1 is LNHDA and CDR2 is SQIVND (reference sequence). The length of the CDR3 is 16 residues. CDR3 DNA: TGTGCCAGTAGTATAGATCCGGGACAGCGCACAGATACGCAGTATTTT. This encodes CASSIDPGQRTDTQYF.

The sample holds a few counts of this clonotype. V is TRBV20-1 and J is TRBJ2-6, with TRBD2 matching over 10 bases. The CDR3 is 18 residues long. The germline V gene encodes CDR1 DFQATT and CDR2 SNEGSKA (reference sequence). V dropped 4 bases and J dropped 0; count of bases not matched to a gene: 9. CDR3 nucleotides: TGCAGTGCTAAGGGGGGAGAGCGGGGGGGCTCTGGGGCCAACGTCCTGACTTTC. It codes for CSAKGGERGGSGANVLTF.

The table lists this clonotype with many counts. The chain couples TRBV7-2 to TRBJ2-5; D gene uncertain. Germline CDR1 and CDR2: SGHTA and FQGNSA. Trimming stripped 5 bases from V and 3 bases from J, with 13 bases between. The CDR3 is made up of 14 amino acids. The CDR3 nucleotides read TGTGCCAGCAGCGGTGGAATTATCGAAGAGACCCAGTACTTC. Translated: CASSGGIIEETQYF.

The chain recombines TRBV12-3 or TRBV12-4 with TRBJ1-2, with D unclear. The CDR3 has 13 amino acids. The V end was cut by 3 bases, the J end by 10 bases, with 15 bases between. The CDR3 region has the DNA TGTGCCAGCAGTTTTGGACGCTCTTCCGACTACACCTTC. Residues: CASSFGRSSDYTF.

This clonotype was counted ten times or more. The chain employs TRBV2 and TRBJ2-1; 13 positions match TRBD2. The germline V gene has CDR1 SNHLY and CDR2 FYNNEI. The CDR3 loop spans 17 amino acids. V was pared by 5 bases and J by 8 bases, with 12 bases of the junction left unmatched. The DNA of the CDR3 is TGTGCCAGCAGTCCCTCCCTACTAGCGGGGGGGCCAGATGAGCAGTTCTTC. It encodes CASSPSLLAGGPDEQFF.

Ten or more counts support this clonotype. The genes are TRBV20-1 and TRBJ1-1; TRBD1 matches at 7 bases. The CDR3 is 14 residues long. Germline-derived CDR1 and CDR2 are DFQATT and SNEGSKA (reference sequence). V lost 0 bases, J lost 7 bases, and 8 bases stayed unmatched. The CDR3 spells CSAREILRGREAFF. DNA of the CDR3: TGCAGTGCTAGAGAGATTCTGAGGGGGCGTGAAGCTTTCTTT.

This clonotype was recorded at least ten times. The rearrangement uses TRBV10-3 and TRBJ2-1, with D uncertain. The CDR3 length is 13 residues. Trimming left V 2 bases short and J 8 bases short, with 10 bases between. Germline CDR1 ENHRY, CDR2 SYGVKD. This CDR3 is CAISEKMGHEQFF. The CDR3 DNA reads TGTGCCATCAGTGAGAAGATGGGCCATGAGCAGTTCTTC.

This clonotype was recorded at least ten times. V gene TRBV11-2 combines with J gene TRBJ2-7; D not resolved. The CDR3 length is 14 residues. CDR1 is SGHAT, CDR2 FQNNGV, per germline. V shed 0 bases and J shed 1 base, with 7 bases lying between them. CDR3 in DNA: TGTGCCAGCAGCTTAGATCTGGGTTCCTACGAGCAGTACGTC. The encoded protein is CASSLDLGSYEQYV.

The sample holds many counts of this clonotype. The chain uses TRBV7-2 and TRBJ1-2; D unresolved. Germline V gene sequence: CDR1 SGHTA, CDR2 FQGNSA. The V and J ends lost 0 bases and 4 bases respectively, with 9 bases between them. CDR3 length: 14 residues. The CDR3 bases are TGTGCCAGCAGCTTAGCCGCTCTTACCTATGGCTACACCTTC. Its translation: CASSLAALTYGYTF.

This clonotype was counted only a few times. This chain links TRBV4-1 with TRBJ1-2, with D perhaps matching TRBD1 (6 bases). The germline CDR1 and CDR2 sequences are MGHRA and YSYEKL. This CDR3 is built from 12 residues. The V and J ends lost 5 bases and 4 bases respectively, with 8 bases between them. The CDR3 sequence: CASSTTGYGYTF. The CDR3 DNA reads TGCGCCAGCAGCACGACAGGCTATGGCTACACCTTC.

The table lists this clonotype with many counts. Mismatch with germline at one junction end may stem from a read error. The chain couples TRBV14 to TRBJ2-3; no clear D. This CDR3 is 14 amino acids long. The germline V gene has CDR1 SGHDN and CDR2 FVKESK. In DNA, the CDR3 is TGTGCCAGCAACCAAGTGGGCCTTGAGCGTACGCAGTATTTT. Translated, it gives CASNQVGLERTQYF.

At least ten counts were recorded for this clonotype. This rearrangement joins TRBV23-1 to TRBJ2-2; D might be TRBD1 or TRBD2, each matching 5 bases. TRBV23-1 is sorted into the ORF group, with uncertain function. The CDR3 is 18 residues long. The V gene lost 0 bases and the J gene lost 4 bases, with 18 bases spanning the gap. Here the CDR3 DNA reads TGCGCCAGCAGTCAATCGACCCGCTGGGGGAGAAGCACCGGGGAGCTGTTTTTT. As protein: CASSQSTRWGRSTGELFF.

In its sample, this clonotype was seen many times. The gene calls are TRBV7-2 and TRBJ2-5; D is unresolved. The V end was cut by 7 bases, the J end by 2 bases, with 14 bases between. The germline V gene has CDR1 SGHTA and CDR2 FQGNSA. This CDR3 has 14 amino acids. The CDR3, as DNA: TGTGCCAGCACCCCTAATGGAGTACAAGAGACCCAGTACTTC. It codes for CASTPNGVQETQYF. The variable domain in full, completed from reference TRBV7-2 and TRBJ2-5, reads GAGVSQSPSNKVTEKGKDVELRCDPISGHTALYWYRQSLGQGLEFLIYFQGNSAPDKSGLPSDRFSAERTGGSVSTLTIQRTQQEDSAVYLCASTPNGVQETQYFGPGTRLLVL.

This clonotype has at least ten counts. The chain has TRBV7-8 and TRBJ2-1, with D possibly TRBD2 on 5 matching bases. CDR1 SGHVS and CDR2 FQNEAQ come from the germline V gene. Trimming removed 8 bases from V and 6 bases from J, with 14 bases in between. The length of the CDR3 is 13 residues. DNA of the CDR3: TGTGCCAGCTCGGAGCGGCTAGCCAATGAGCAGTTCTTC. Translating gives CASSERLANEQFF.

The rearrangement uses TRBV20-1 and TRBJ1-2, with D possibly matching TRBD1 (6 bases). V lost 2 bases and J lost 6, with 16 bases in between. The length of the CDR3 is 14 residues. Germline CDR1 DFQATT, CDR2 SNEGSKA (reference sequence). The CDR3 sequence: CSARNAAGVDGYTF. The CDR3 nucleotides read TGCAGTGCTAGAAACGCGGCAGGGGTGGATGGCTACACCTTC.